This entry describes one TCR beta chain. Its antigen is undetermined. Germline lookup yields CDR1 SGHTA and CDR2 FQGNSA. This CDR3 has 15 amino acids. After removal of 5 bases from V and 5 bases from J, the junction contained 8 bases not matched to a gene. Produced via immunoSEQ multiplex PCR; TCRdb's table is partial and in-frame only. The table has approximately 76,000 clones, about 93% seen once. The data originate from a study of T cell responses to AZD1222 COVID-19 vaccine. Regarding the study as a whole: At study baseline, merely about 6 AZD1222 recipients were seropositive. Mostly white British, mostly female donors; authors suggested clonal diversity may be underestimated.

The source is an adult in good health. The sequencing used peripheral blood, collected on day 0 of MenACWY control vaccination. This chain connects TRBV7-2 to TRBJ2-5, with 10 bases that match TRBD2. The CDR3 reads CASSLPTSGTETQYF. The CDR3 DNA reads as TGTGCCAGCAGCCTACCTACTAGCGGGACTGAGACCCAGTACTTC. Full variable domain (outside the CDR3, taken from reference TRBV7-2 and TRBJ2-5): GAGVSQSPSNKVTEKGKDVELRCDPISGHTALYWYRQSLGQGLEFLIYFQGNSAPDKSGLPSDRFSAERTGGSVSTLTIQRTQQEDSAVYLCASSLPTSGTETQYFGPGTRLLVL.